Below, 4 T cell receptor beta chains from the same sample are listed, as sequenced in a study of cytomegalovirus exposure and HLA in healthy donors. Generated by immunoSEQ multiplex PCR, the TCRdb table keeps only in-frame clones and is missing some. The table lists some 49,000 clones, about 94% of them singletons. Sample: PBMCs. The receptors were gathered from a young woman in good health and CMV-seropositive.

CDR3 sequence (DNA): TGTGCCAGCAGCTTTTTCCCGCTGGATAGGAGTGAAAAACTGTTTTTT. The encoded protein is CASSFFPLDRSEKLFF. The V call is TRBV5-4, the J call TRBJ1-4; D not resolved. This CDR3 is 16 amino acids long. V lost 2 bases and J lost 7, with 18 bases in between. The germline gives CDR1 SGHNT, CDR2 YYREEE (reference sequence). Full variable domain (outside the CDR3, taken from reference TRBV5-4 and TRBJ1-4): ETGVTQSPTHLIKTRGQQVTLRCSSQSGHNTVSWYQQALGQGPQFIFQYYREEENGRGNFPPRFSGLQFPNYSSELNVNALELDDSALYLCASSFFPLDRSEKLFFGSGTQLSVL.

The chain joins TRBV7-9 to TRBJ1-4, with 7 bases identical to TRBD1. Germline V gene data show CDR1 as SEHNR and CDR2 as FQNEAQ (reference sequence). The CDR3 extends over 14 amino acids. With V trimmed by 5 bases and J by 3 bases, 3 bases remained unmatched. The CDR3: CASSTGTANEKLFF. The CDR3 nucleotides are TGTGCCAGCAGCACCGGGACAGCTAATGAAAAACTGTTTTTT.

V usage is TRBV11-2 and J usage is TRBJ2-1; 9 bases are shared with TRBD1. The V gene's germline CDR1 is SGHAT and CDR2 FQNNGV. CDR3 length: 11 residues. The junction had 4 bases not matched to a gene; V was cut back by 5 bases and J by 14 bases. The CDR3, as DNA: TGTGCCAGCAGCGGGCGGACAGGGGAGTTCTTC. Translation: CASSGRTGEFF.

The J gene is TRBJ2-3, the V gene TRBV6-5; D is perhaps TRBD2 (6 bases). V lost 2 bases, J lost 5 bases, and 14 bases lay in between. CDR1 is MNHEY and CDR2 is SVGAGI in the germline V gene. This CDR3 has 15 amino acids. The CDR3 DNA follows: TGTGCCAGCAGTTACGGTAAAGCAGCGGGAGATACGCAGTATTTT. It yields the protein CASSYGKAAGDTQYF.